Listed below are T cell receptor beta chains from one sample, sequenced in a study of radiation and T cells in renal cell carcinoma. The repertoire was sequenced with immunoSEQ multiplex PCR; TCRdb's copy has only in-frame clones and lacks some. The sample has around 100,000 clones; roughly 82% are singletons. Sequences were derived from blood, sampled from a patient whose treatment included radiotherapy and nephrectomy. All receptors come from a man in his sixties with renal cell carcinoma. CDR3s include the opening cysteine and the closing phenylalanine or tryptophan. The order of the fields is D gene, clone size, V gene, J gene, CDR3 protein, CDR3 DNA. The D gene is left open where the match is weak. Size is stated for part of the rows, as once, few or many counts, or as a class when the clone is expanded.

D: TRBD2; size: .; V: TRBV19; J: TRBJ2-1; CDR3: CASSIALGTSGYYNEQFF; DNA: TGTGCCAGTAGTATAGCTTTGGGGACTAGCGGGTACTACAATGAGCAGTTCTTC
D: .; size: .; V: TRBV30; J: TRBJ1-2; CDR3: CAWSVNSFSYGYTF; DNA: TGTGCCTGGAGTGTGAACAGCTTCTCCTATGGCTACACCTTC
D: TRBD2; size: .; V: TRBV12-5; J: TRBJ2-1; CDR3: CASGLVLSGRYNEQFF; DNA: TGTGCTAGTGGTTTGGTACTAAGCGGGAGGTACAATGAGCAGTTCTTC
D: TRBD1; size: .; V: TRBV29-1; J: TRBJ2-7; CDR3: CSVEYRGTFEQYF; DNA: TGCAGCGTTGAATACAGGGGGACTTTCGAGCAGTACTTC
D: .; size: once; V: TRBV4-2; J: TRBJ2-5; CDR3: CASSQAGLSQETQYF; DNA: TGTGCCAGCAGCCAAGCTGGACTGTCACAAGAGACCCAGTACTTC
D: .; size: .; V: TRBV9; J: TRBJ2-7; CDR3: CASSVGVFSSYEQYF; DNA: TGTGCCAGCAGCGTAGGGGTATTTTCTTCCTACGAGCAGTACTTC
D: TRBD2; size: once; V: TRBV29-1; J: TRBJ2-7; CDR3: CSVEKTSGSDEQYF; DNA: TGCAGCGTTGAAAAGACTAGCGGGAGTGACGAGCAGTACTTC
D: .; size: .; V: TRBV19; J: TRBJ2-5; CDR3: CASSIGRVRAETQYF; DNA: TGTGCCAGTAGTATCGGCAGGGTCCGGGCAGAGACCCAGTACTTC
D: TRBD1; size: .; V: TRBV28; J: TRBJ2-3; CDR3: CASSTPGGALVDTQYF; DNA: TGTGCCAGCAGTACCCCAGGGGGCGCCCTAGTGGATACGCAGTATTTT
D: .; size: .; V: TRBV11-2; J: TRBJ2-5; CDR3: CASGRDPQETQYF; DNA: TGTGCCAGCGGGCGGGACCCCCAAGAGACCCAGTACTTC
D: .; size: .; V: TRBV9; J: TRBJ2-7; CDR3: CASSVEGGGPGEQYF; DNA: TGTGCCAGCAGCGTAGAAGGGGGAGGGCCTGGCGAGCAGTACTTC
D: .; size: .; V: TRBV27; J: TRBJ2-3; CDR3: CASSSPGGRDGTDTQYF; DNA: TGTGCCAGCAGCTCACCGGGTGGTCGTGATGGCACAGATACGCAGTATTTT
D: .; size: .; V: TRBV19; J: TRBJ2-5; CDR3: CATGRGDETQYF; DNA: TGTGCCACCGGTCGTGGGGATGAGACCCAGTACTTC
D: .; size: .; V: TRBV7-6; J: TRBJ2-7; CDR3: CASSPGARYYEQYF; DNA: TGTGCCAGCAGTCCTGGGGCAAGATACTACGAGCAGTACTTC
D: .; size: once; V: TRBV5-4; J: TRBJ2-1; CDR3: CASSGGNYNEQFF; DNA: TGTGCCAGCAGCGGAGGGAACTACAATGAGCAGTTCTTC
D: .; size: .; V: TRBV27; J: TRBJ1-4; CDR3: CAAKSRFNEKLFF; DNA: TGTGCCGCGAAAAGCAGATTTAATGAAAAACTGTTTTTT
D: .; size: .; V: TRBV7-8; J: TRBJ1-5; CDR3: CASSLPGGNQPQHF; DNA: TGTGCCAGCAGCTTACCAGGGGGCAATCAGCCCCAGCATTTT
D: .; size: .; V: TRBV10-1; J: TRBJ2-3; CDR3: CASSEATTDTQYF; DNA: TGCGCCAGCAGTGAAGCGACTACAGATACGCAGTATTTT
D: TRBD2; size: .; V: TRBV11-3; J: TRBJ2-1; CDR3: CASSLFSGRENEQFF; DNA: TGTGCCAGCAGCTTATTCAGCGGGAGGGAAAATGAGCAGTTCTTC
D: TRBD2; size: .; V: TRBV10-3; J: TRBJ2-3; CDR3: CAISERAGSEDTQYF; DNA: TGTGCCATCAGTGAGCGAGCGGGATCAGAAGATACGCAGTATTTT
D: .; size: .; V: TRBV7-9; J: TRBJ2-1; CDR3: CASSFQTSSVWFF; DNA: TGTGCCAGCAGCTTTCAGACTAGTTCCGTGTGGTTCTTC